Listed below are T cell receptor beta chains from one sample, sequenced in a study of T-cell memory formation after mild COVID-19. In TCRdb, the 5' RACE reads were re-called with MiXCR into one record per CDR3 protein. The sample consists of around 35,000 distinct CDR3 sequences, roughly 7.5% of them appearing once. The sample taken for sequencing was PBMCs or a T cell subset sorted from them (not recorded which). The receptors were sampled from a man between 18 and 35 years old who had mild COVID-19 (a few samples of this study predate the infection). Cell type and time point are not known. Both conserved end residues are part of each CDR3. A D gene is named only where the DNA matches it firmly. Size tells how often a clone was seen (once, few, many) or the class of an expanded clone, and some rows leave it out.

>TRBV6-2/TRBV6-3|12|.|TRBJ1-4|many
CASSPADEKLFF
TGTGCCAGCAGTCCCGCGGATGAAAAACTGTTTTTT
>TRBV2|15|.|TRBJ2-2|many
CASSEGNSNTGELFF
TGTGCCAGCAGTGAGGGCAATTCGAACACCGGGGAGCTGTTTTTT
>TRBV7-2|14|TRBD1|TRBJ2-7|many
CASSFDRGTYEQYF
TGTGCCAGCAGCTTTGACAGGGGGACCTACGAGCAGTACTTC
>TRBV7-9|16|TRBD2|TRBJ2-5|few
CASSLVWTSGGETQYF
TGTGCCAGCAGCTTAGTATGGACTAGCGGGGGGGAGACCCAGTACTTC
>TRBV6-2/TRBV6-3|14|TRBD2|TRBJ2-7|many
CASSTTSGGPRQYF
TGTGCCAGCAGTACCACTAGCGGGGGGCCCAGGCAGTACTTC
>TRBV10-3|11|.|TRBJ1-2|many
CAISDSQDTLF
TGTGCCATCAGTGATTCCCAGGACACCCTCTTC
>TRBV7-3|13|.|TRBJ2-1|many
CASSLFQDSEQFF
TGTGCCAGCAGCTTATTCCAGGACAGTGAGCAGTTCTTC
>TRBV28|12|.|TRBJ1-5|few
CASSFSGQPQHF
TGTGCCAGCAGTTTCTCTGGGCAGCCCCAGCATTTT
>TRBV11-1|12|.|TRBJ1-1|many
CASSRAGTEAFF
TGTGCCAGCAGCCGAGCGGGCACTGAAGCTTTCTTT
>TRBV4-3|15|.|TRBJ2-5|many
CASSQVRLGSSAQYF
TGCGCCAGCAGCCAAGTGAGGCTAGGCTCGAGCGCCCAGTACTTC
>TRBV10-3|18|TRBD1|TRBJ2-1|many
CAIRAFGAGGVVDNEQFF
TGTGCCATCAGGGCATTTGGGGCAGGGGGCGTCGTCGACAATGAGCAGTTCTTC
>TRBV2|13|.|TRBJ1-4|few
CASSGMTNEKLFF
TGTGCCAGCAGCGGGATGACTAATGAAAAACTGTTTTTT
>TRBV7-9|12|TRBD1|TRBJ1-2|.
CASSDLQGVYTF
TGTGCCAGCAGCGACCTACAGGGGGTCTACACCTTC
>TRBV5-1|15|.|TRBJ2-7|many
CASSPYDVSSYEQYF
TGCGCCAGCAGCCCCTATGACGTTTCTTCCTACGAGCAGTACTTC
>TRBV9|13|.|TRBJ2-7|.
CASSAQQGGEQYF
TGTGCCAGCAGCGCCCAACAAGGGGGCGAGCAGTACTTC
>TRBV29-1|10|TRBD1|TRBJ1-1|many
CSVGDSPAFF
TGCAGCGTTGGGGACAGTCCCGCTTTCTTT
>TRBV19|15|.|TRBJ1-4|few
CASSPAGIANEKLFF
TGTGCCAGTAGCCCCGCCGGGATAGCTAATGAAAAACTGTTTTTT
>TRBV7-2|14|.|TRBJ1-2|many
CASSQGSGHYGYTF
TGTGCCAGCAGCCAGGGGTCGGGGCACTATGGCTACACCTTC
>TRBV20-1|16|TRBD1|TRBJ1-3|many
CSARDRTGTSGNTIYF
TGCAGTGCTAGAGACCGGACAGGGACTTCTGGAAACACCATATATTTT
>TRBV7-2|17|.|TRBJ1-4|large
CASSPGGGRATNEKLFF
TGTGCCAGCAGCCCCGGCGGAGGGCGTGCAACTAATGAAAAACTGTTTTTT
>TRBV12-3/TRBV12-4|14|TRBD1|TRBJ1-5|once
CASSPTGDNQPQHF
TGTGCCAGCAGTCCCACAGGGGACAATCAGCCCCAGCATTTT
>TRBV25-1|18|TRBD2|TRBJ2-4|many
CASSLPAGGSLAKNIQYF
TGTGCCAGCAGCCTACCAGCGGGGGGATCACTAGCCAAAAACATTCAGTACTTC
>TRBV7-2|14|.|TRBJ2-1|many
CASSLSPAYNEQFF
TGTGCCAGCAGCTTAAGCCCAGCCTACAATGAGCAGTTCTTC